Presented here are 18 T cell receptor beta chains from one specimen sequenced in a study of preoperative IRX-2 immunotherapy in early breast cancer. Treatment: preoperative locoregional IRX-2 cytokine immunotherapy. Assay used: immunoSEQ multiplex PCR; TCRdb lists only in-frame clones, some missing. Of around 88,000 clones in the sample, roughly 90% were seen once. The starting material was tumor tissue, obtained after IRX-2 immunotherapy. These TCRs come from a human donor with breast cancer.

This rearrangement joins TRBV28 to TRBJ2-4; 7 bases line up with TRBD1. V dropped 5 bases and J dropped 1; count of bases not matched to a gene: 11. This CDR3 spans 17 amino acids. Per germline, CDR1 MDHEN and CDR2 SYDVKM. This chain's CDR3 is CASSLATGQIAKNIQYF. Here the CDR3 DNA reads TGTGCCAGCAGTCTCGCGACAGGGCAAATCGCCAAAAACATTCAGTACTTC.

The V and J genes are TRBV18 and TRBJ2-5; D tentatively reads TRBD1 or TRBD2 (5 bases each). Trimming shortened V by 6 bases and J by 4 bases, and 9 bases separated the two germline ends. This CDR3 comprises 12 residues. The germline CDR1 and CDR2 sequences are KGHSH and LQKENI. The CDR3 region has the DNA TGTGCCAGCTCCCCTGGGGGAGAGACCCAGTACTTC. Residues: CASSPGGETQYF.

In this sample, this clone turned up a few times. The rearrangement uses TRBV28 and TRBJ1-2, with 8 bases fitting TRBD1. The CDR3 loop spans 15 amino acids. Germline CDR1 and CDR2: MDHEN and SYDVKM. The V and J ends lost 5 bases and 2 bases, in that order; junction bases with no gene match: 7. The CDR3 loop is CASSRPGQANYGYTF. The DNA of the CDR3 is TGTGCCAGCAGTCGTCCGGGACAGGCCAACTATGGCTACACCTTC.

For the CDR3, the DNA is TGTGCCAGCAGCACTCGTCCGGGGACTAGCGGGAGCTCCTACAATGAGCAGTTCTTC. Amino acid sequence: CASSTRPGTSGSSYNEQFF. The chain joins TRBV7-7 to TRBJ2-1, with 14 bases that match TRBD2. Germline values: CDR1 SSHAT, CDR2 FNYEAQ (reference sequence). With 5 bases clipped from V and 0 bases from J, the junction kept 9 bases outside the gene matches. The CDR3 has 19 residues.

This chain links TRBV19 with TRBJ2-5, with D maybe TRBD1 (6 bases). Germline loops: CDR1 LNHDA, CDR2 SQIVND (reference sequence). V dropped 5 bases and J dropped 14 bases, with 15 bases sitting between them. The CDR3 contains 11 residues. Written as DNA, the CDR3 is TGTGCCAGTAGTTTGGGACACGTCGGTTACTTC. Its translation is CASSLGHVGYF. Full variable domain (rest looked up from reference TRBV19 and TRBJ2-5): DGGITQSPKYLFRKEGQNVTLSCEQNLNHDAMYWYRQDPGQGLRLIYYSQIVNDFQKGDIAEGYSVSREKKESFPLTVTSAQKNPTAFYLCASSLGHVGYFGPGTRLLVL.

The chain employs TRBV18 and TRBJ2-7; D gene ambiguous. CDR3 length: 14 amino acids. Germline CDR1 is KGHSH and CDR2 is LQKENI. V lost 4 bases and J 2 bases, leaving 12 bases between the germline ends. The CDR3 loop reads CASSRTTGTYEQYF. DNA of the CDR3: TGTGCCAGCTCACGAACTACGGGTACCTACGAGCAGTACTTC.

The V and J genes are TRBV25-1 and TRBJ1-6; unclear D gene. The germline V gene has CDR1 MGHDK and CDR2 SYGVNS. The CDR3 spans 14 residues. Trimming left V 1 base short and J 10 bases short, with 11 bases between. The chain's CDR3 is CASSEWAGGSPLHF. CDR3 DNA sequence: TGTGCCAGCAGTGAATGGGCAGGAGGATCACCCCTCCACTTT.

The CDR3 here is CASSTHRTMETQYF. CDR3 nucleotide sequence: TGTGCCAGCAGTACCCATCGAACGATGGAGACCCAGTACTTC. The rearrangement joins TRBV6-8 to TRBJ2-5; D is undetermined. In germline, CDR1 is MNHGY, CDR2 SAAAGT. The CDR3 contains 14 residues. V lost 5 bases to trimming and J lost 5 bases, with 15 bases between them.

This chain connects TRBV14 to TRBJ1-1; D remains unclear. The CDR3 has 14 residues. Germline assignment: CDR1 SGHDN and CDR2 FVKESK. V dropped 4 bases and J dropped 2 bases, with 11 bases sitting between them. CDR3 in DNA: TGTGCCAGCAGCCGTTCACTAGGAAACACTGAAGCTTTCTTT. Protein: CASSRSLGNTEAFF.

V and J are TRBV28 and TRBJ1-2, with 9 nucleotides matching TRBD1. From germline, CDR1 is MDHEN and CDR2 SYDVKM. The CDR3 loop spans 16 amino acids. V lost 3 bases to trimming and J lost 3 bases; unmatched junction nucleotides: 8. The CDR3 sequence: CASSLVPTGGDYGYTF. DNA for the CDR3: TGTGCCAGCAGTTTGGTCCCGACAGGGGGGGACTATGGCTACACCTTC.

Written as DNA, the CDR3 is TGTGCCAGCAGTTACGGGGGGGTGCCCTATGGCTACACCTTC. The encoded protein is CASSYGGVPYGYTF. The chain is built from TRBV6-8 and TRBJ1-2, with D possibly being TRBD1 (5 bases). Germline V gene data show CDR1 as MNHGY and CDR2 as SAAAGT. Deletions cut 2 bases from V and 4 bases from J, with 11 bases between. The CDR3 runs to 14 residues.

The CDR3, as DNA: TGTGCCAGCAGCTTTGGCGGGAGGTCAGATACGCAGTATTTT. Translation: CASSFGGRSDTQYF. The chain carries TRBV7-8 and TRBJ2-3, with 8 bases aligning to TRBD2. CDR1 SGHVS and CDR2 FQNEAQ come from the germline V gene. This CDR3 is 14 amino acids long. Germline trimming cut 3 bases from V and 4 bases from J; bases unmatched to any gene: 3.

The rearrangement links TRBV14 to TRBJ2-2, with D unclear. V lost 4 bases and J 2 bases, leaving 5 bases between the germline ends. The CDR3 contains 13 residues. Germline V gene sequence: CDR1 SGHDN, CDR2 FVKESK. The CDR3 loop is CASSRHNTGELFF. In nucleotides, the CDR3 is TGTGCCAGCAGCCGACACAACACCGGGGAGCTGTTTTTT. Full variable domain (outside the CDR3, taken from reference TRBV14 and TRBJ2-2): EAGVTQFPSHSVIEKGQTVTLRCDPISGHDNLYWYRRVMGKEIKFLLHFVKESKQDESGMPNNRFLAERTGGTYSTLKVQPAELEDSGVYFCASSRHNTGELFFGEGSRLTVL.

The chain combines TRBV23-1 with TRBJ2-3, with TRBD2 identical over 8 bases. TRBV23-1 is an open reading frame whose function is uncertain. The CDR3 is made up of 16 amino acids. The V segment lost 4 bases and the J segment 6 bases; nucleotides outside the gene matches: 12. CDR3 residues: CASSPISGISRDTQYF. For the CDR3, the DNA is TGCGCCAGCAGTCCGATTAGCGGGATAAGTAGGGATACGCAGTATTTT.

V gene TRBV15 combines with J gene TRBJ1-2; tentatively, D is TRBD1 (6 bases). The germline CDR1 and CDR2 sequences are LNHNV and YYDKDF (reference sequence). V was clipped by 1 base and J by 0 bases, with 15 bases between them. This CDR3 is built from 17 residues. The DNA of the CDR3 is TGTGCCACCAGCAGAGTTGGGACACGGACCCCTAACTATGGCTACACCTTC. Encoded protein: CATSRVGTRTPNYGYTF.

The chain combines TRBV6-8 with TRBJ2-4, with TRBD1 matching over 7 bases. Trimming removed 0 bases from V and 1 base from J; junction bases left unmatched: 9. Germline-derived CDR1 and CDR2 are MNHGY and SAAAGT. The length of the CDR3 is 18 residues. This CDR3 is CASSYSRDRSVAKNIQYF. The CDR3 DNA reads as TGTGCCAGCAGTTACTCCCGGGACAGAAGTGTGGCCAAAAACATTCAGTACTTC.

The chain carries TRBV27 and TRBJ1-5, with D unresolved. V lost 2 bases to trimming and J lost 4 bases, with 15 bases between them. Germline V gene sequence: CDR1 MNHEY, CDR2 SMNVEV (reference sequence). There are 16 residues in the CDR3. CDR3 sequence: CASSLSSGVGNQPQHF. CDR3 DNA: TGTGCCAGCAGTTTAAGTAGCGGGGTAGGGAATCAGCCCCAGCATTTT.

This clone was recorded a few times. The J gene is TRBJ1-4, the V gene TRBV6-8; TRBD1 might be the D (6 bases). V lost 7 bases and J 8 bases, leaving 14 bases between the germline ends. The germline V gene encodes CDR1 MNHGY and CDR2 SAAAGT. This CDR3 has 13 residues. Here the CDR3 reads CASTPGHKEKLFF. The CDR3 DNA reads TGTGCCAGCACTCCGGGACACAAGGAAAAACTGTTTTTT.